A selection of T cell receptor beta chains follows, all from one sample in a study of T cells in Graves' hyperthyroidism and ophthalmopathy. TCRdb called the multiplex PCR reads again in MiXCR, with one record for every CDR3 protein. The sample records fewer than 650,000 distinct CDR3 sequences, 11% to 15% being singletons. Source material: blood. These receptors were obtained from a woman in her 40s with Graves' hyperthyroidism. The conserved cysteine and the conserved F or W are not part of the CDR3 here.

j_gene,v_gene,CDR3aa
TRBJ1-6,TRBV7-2,ASSLDGQSYNSPLH
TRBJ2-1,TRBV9,ASSVDIPSYNEQF
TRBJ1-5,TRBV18,ASSPGQGRNQPQH
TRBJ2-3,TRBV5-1,ASSLAREGPDTQY
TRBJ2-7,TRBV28,ASSSSGGSYEQY
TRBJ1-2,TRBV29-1,SVEYMDYGYT
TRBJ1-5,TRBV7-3,ASSSGGGQPQH
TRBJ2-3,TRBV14,ASSQALVYPDTQY
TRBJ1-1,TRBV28,ASSVRLLMNTEAF
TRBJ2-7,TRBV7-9,ASSPGGQGLWYEQY
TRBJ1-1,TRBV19,ASSTAGTVNTEAF
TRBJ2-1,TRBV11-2,ASSLVGRAQNEQF
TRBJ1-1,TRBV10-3,AIGQGAMNTEAF
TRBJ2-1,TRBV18,ASSPVNLYNEQF
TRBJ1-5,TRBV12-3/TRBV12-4,ASRKDRYGNQPQH
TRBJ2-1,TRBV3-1,ASSQAPGTSGARYNEQF
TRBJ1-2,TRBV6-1,ASSLDRRGGYT
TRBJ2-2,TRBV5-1,ASSPGREGSVPLPGTGELF
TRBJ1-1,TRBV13,ASSSTPGTGYF
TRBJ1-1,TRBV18,ASGEGTEAF
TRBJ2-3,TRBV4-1,ASSQGTFGLARTDTQY
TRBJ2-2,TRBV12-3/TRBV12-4,ASSLANTGELF
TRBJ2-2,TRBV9,ASSVFVTTGELF
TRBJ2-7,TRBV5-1,ASSLLSNGPHEQY
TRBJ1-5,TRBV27,ASSLEGAIQPQH
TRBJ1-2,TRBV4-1,ASSQDVRTGGKNYGYT
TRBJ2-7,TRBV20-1,SAIPGLAGGTSYEQY
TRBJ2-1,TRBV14,ASSQDAGDEQF
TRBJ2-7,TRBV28,ASSLSRGPVYEQY
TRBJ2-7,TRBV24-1,ATSDLTGYEQY
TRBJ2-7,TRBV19,ASSKTTLAGQAYEQY
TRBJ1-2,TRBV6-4,ASSDSIGRYT
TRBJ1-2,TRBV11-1,ASSTRTGHYGYT
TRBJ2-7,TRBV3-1,ASSQASGGTYEQY
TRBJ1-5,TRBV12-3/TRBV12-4,ASSFGLASNQPQH
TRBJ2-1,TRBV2,ASRGLAGVGEQF
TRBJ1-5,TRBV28,ASSLRVYSNQPQH
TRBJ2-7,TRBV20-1,SALGYEQY
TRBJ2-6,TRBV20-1,SARGRQGSDSGANVLT
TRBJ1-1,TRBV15,ATSSGLSNTEAF
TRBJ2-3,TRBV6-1,ASSELAGITDTQY
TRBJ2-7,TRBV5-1,ASRDLPGQGIDEQY
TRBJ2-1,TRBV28,ASSLSGTGFYNEQF
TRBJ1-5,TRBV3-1,ASSQERGGLGQPQH
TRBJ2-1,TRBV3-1,ASGGYQDHEQF
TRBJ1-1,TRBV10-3,AISTGVMNTEAF
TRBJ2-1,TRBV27,ASSLGVSYNEQF
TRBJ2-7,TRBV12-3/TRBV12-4,ASSLMSGSYEQY
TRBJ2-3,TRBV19,ASSMDSADEGDTQY
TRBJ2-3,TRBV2,ASRMDAGTGTDTQY
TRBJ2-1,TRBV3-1,ASSQVAEQF
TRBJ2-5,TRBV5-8,ASSLGTGGGQTQY
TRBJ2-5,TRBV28,ASSTQGSGRAQETQY
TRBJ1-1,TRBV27,ASSLSTGGGIGRAF
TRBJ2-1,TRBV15,ATSRDFSIPNEQF